This TCR beta chain is drawn from a study of blood T cell repertoires in COVID-19. The overall study: Researchers got acute and convalescent COVID-19 samples from the United States, Italy and Spain. The analysed material was cDNA or gDNA that came from T cells, B-cell-depleted T cells, or PBMCs.

Per the original data handling: For nucleated cells, counts were estimated from reference gene primer amplification. Here immunoSEQ multiplex PCR was the method, and the copy in TCRdb shows in-frame clones only, minus some. For V, J and clone size, that table is used; D and trimming come from the DNA. The sample records approximately 220,000 clones, roughly 89% being singletons. Germline loops: CDR1 KGHDR, CDR2 SFDVKD. CDR3 length: 16 residues. J was trimmed by 4 bases and V by 0 bases; bases with no gene match: 2. The gene calls are TRBV24-1 and TRBJ2-5; TRBD2 matches at 12 bases. The clonotype was recovered from a man in his fifties or sixties who had recovered from COVID-19. Sequencing used peripheral blood. CDR3 sequence: CATSDLLAGGRETQYF. The CDR3 DNA follows: TGTGCCACCAGTGATTTGCTAGCGGGAGGGAGAGAGACCCAGTACTTC.